This T cell receptor (beta chain) was captured by sequencing in a study of CD8 T cells in Susac syndrome. V lost 1 base to trimming and J lost 9 bases, with 4 bases between them. Germline V gene sequence: CDR1 LGHNT, CDR2 FRNRAP. This CDR3 is 11 amino acids long. RNA was extracted with the RNeasy kit, and a quantity of 0.5 to 1 ug was reverse transcribed using random hexamers. By means of immunoSEQ multiplex PCR, TCR beta CDR3 spanning 54 Vbeta and 13 Jbeta underwent amplification. From the immunoSEQ multiplex PCR reads, TCRdb called clonotypes with MiXCR, one entry per CDR3 protein. The table records approximately 94,000 distinct CDR3 sequences, approximately 95% of them present only once.

This receptor was taken from a human donor with Susac syndrome. The V gene is TRBV12-5, the J gene TRBJ2-1; D is unclear. The material sequenced was CD8+ T cells from PBMCs. This CDR3 reads CASGLGIEQFF. CDR3 in DNA: TGTGCTAGTGGTTTGGGCATTGAGCAGTTCTTC.